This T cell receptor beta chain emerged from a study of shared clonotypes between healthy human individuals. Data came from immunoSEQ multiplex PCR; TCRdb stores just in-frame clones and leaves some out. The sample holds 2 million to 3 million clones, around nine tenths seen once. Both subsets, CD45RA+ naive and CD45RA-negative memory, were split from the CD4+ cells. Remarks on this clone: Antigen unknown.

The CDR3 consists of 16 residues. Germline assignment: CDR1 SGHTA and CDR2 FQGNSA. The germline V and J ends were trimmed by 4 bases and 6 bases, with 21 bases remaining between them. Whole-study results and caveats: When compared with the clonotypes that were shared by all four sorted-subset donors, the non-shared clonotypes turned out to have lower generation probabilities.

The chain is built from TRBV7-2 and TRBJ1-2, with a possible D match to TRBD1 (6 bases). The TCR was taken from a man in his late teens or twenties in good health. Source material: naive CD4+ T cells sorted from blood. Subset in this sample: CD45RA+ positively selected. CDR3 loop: CASSYTQTGYRNGYTF. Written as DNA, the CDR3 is TGTGCCAGCAGCTATACTCAGACAGGATATAGGAATGGCTACACCTTC. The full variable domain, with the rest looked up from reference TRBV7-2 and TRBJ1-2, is GAGVSQSPSNKVTEKGKDVELRCDPISGHTALYWYRQSLGQGLEFLIYFQGNSAPDKSGLPSDRFSAERTGGSVSTLTIQRTQQEDSAVYLCASSYTQTGYRNGYTFGSGTRLTVV.